This TCR beta chain stems from a study of blood T cell repertoires in COVID-19. Sequenced by immunoSEQ multiplex PCR; TCRdb stores in-frame clones only, minus some. Counted here are approximately 230,000 clones, 80% to 90% occurring once; the ten biggest clones make up 20%. Germline V gives CDR1 MNHEY, CDR2 SVGAGI. The J segment lost 7 bases and the V segment lost 6 bases, leaving 5 bases of the junction unmatched. The CDR3 is 14 residues long. Sequences were obtained from peripheral blood. This TCR was recovered from a man younger than 45 with active or convalescent COVID-19. The chain carries TRBV6-5 and TRBJ1-5, with 11 bases lining up with TRBD1. CDR3 residues: CASRVDRGQQPQHF. The CDR3 DNA reads TGTGCCAGCAGGGTGGACAGGGGGCAACAGCCCCAGCATTTT.